These T cell receptor beta chains were read from a single sample in a study of T cell responses to AZD1222 COVID-19 vaccine. The data were produced by immunoSEQ multiplex PCR, yet TCRdb's version contains in-frame clones alone and is incomplete. The table lists 150,000 or so clones, roughly 88% of them singletons. The material sequenced was peripheral blood, taken 28 days after the second AZD1222 dose. These receptors were taken from an adult who received the AZD1222 COVID-19 vaccine. CDR3s include the opening cysteine and the closing phenylalanine or tryptophan. Fields, in order: V gene, J gene, D gene, clone size, CDR3 protein, CDR3 DNA. A D gene is named only where the DNA matches it firmly. Size is stated for part of the rows, as once, few or many counts, or as a class when the clone is expanded.

TRBV3-1/TRBV3-2	TRBJ2-2	TRBD1	.	CASISIQGVGELFF	TGTGCCAGCATTTCTATACAGGGGGTCGGGGAGCTGTTTTTT
TRBV5-6	TRBJ2-7	TRBD2	.	CASSGLAGNYEQYF	TGTGCCAGCAGCGGACTAGCGGGGAACTACGAGCAGTACTTC
TRBV7-2	TRBJ2-1	TRBD2	.	CASSTPGGRGYNEQFF	TGTGCCAGCAGCACCCCCGGCGGGAGGGGTTATAATGAGCAGTTCTTC
TRBV15	TRBJ1-6	TRBD1	.	CATSREQGAISPLHF	TGTGCCACCAGCAGAGAACAGGGGGCTATTTCACCCCTCCACTTT
TRBV5-1	TRBJ1-6	.	.	CASRERQGIRNSPLHF	TGCGCCAGCAGGGAGAGGCAGGGAATAAGGAATTCACCCCTCCACTTT
TRBV24-1	TRBJ2-6	.	.	CATSGSGDSGANVLTF	TGTGCCACCAGTGGGAGCGGAGACTCTGGGGCCAACGTCCTGACTTTC
TRBV4-1	TRBJ1-2	.	.	CASSQDQAGSYGYTF	TGCGCCAGCAGCCAAGATCAGGCAGGGAGCTATGGCTACACCTTC
TRBV2	TRBJ1-1	.	.	CASSVEGTDTEAFF	TGTGCCAGCAGTGTTGAGGGTACGGACACAGAAGCTTTCTTT
TRBV6-5	TRBJ1-1	.	.	CASSFVGGTEAFF	TGTGCCAGCAGTTTTGTGGGGGGGACTGAAGCTTTCTTT
TRBV9	TRBJ2-1	.	.	CASSVDLGYYNEQFF	TGTGCCAGCAGCGTAGACTTGGGGTATTACAATGAGCAGTTCTTC
TRBV27	TRBJ2-7	TRBD2	.	CASSTLTSGSGDEQYF	TGTGCCAGCAGTACTCTGACTAGCGGGAGTGGCGACGAGCAGTACTTC
TRBV7-3	TRBJ2-1	TRBD1	.	CASSNTGTGNNEQFF	TGTGCCAGCAGCAATACCGGGACAGGGAACAATGAGCAGTTCTTC
TRBV28	TRBJ1-2	TRBD1	.	CASSLSGTGYGYTF	TGTGCCAGCAGTTTAAGCGGGACAGGGTATGGCTACACCTTC
TRBV21-1	TRBJ1-5	.	.	CASSPDRDIAFRGNQPQHF	TGTGCCAGCAGCCCAGACCGGGACATAGCTTTTAGGGGCAATCAGCCCCAGCATTTT
TRBV6-6	TRBJ1-2	.	.	CASSYPSNTNYGYTF	TGTGCCAGCAGTTACCCCAGTAATACTAACTATGGCTACACCTTC
TRBV6-5	TRBJ2-5	TRBD2	.	CASSSWTSGDQETQYF	TGTGCCAGCAGTTCCTGGACTAGCGGGGACCAAGAGACCCAGTACTTC
TRBV7-3	TRBJ1-6	.	.	CASSLGPYSPLHF	TGTGCCAGCAGCCTGGGACCTTATTCACCCCTCCACTTT
TRBV6-5	TRBJ2-7	.	.	CASSSGWEQYF	TGTGCCAGCAGTTCGGGATGGGAGCAGTACTTC
TRBV11-3	TRBJ2-1	.	.	CASSLGLSSNEQFF	TGTGCCAGCAGCTTAGGTTTGAGCTCCAATGAGCAGTTCTTC
TRBV27	TRBJ2-2	TRBD2	.	CASSLLGLAGGPKMAGELFF	TGTGCCAGCAGTTTATTGGGACTAGCGGGAGGGCCGAAAATGGCCGGGGAGCTGTTTTTT
TRBV7-7	TRBJ2-3	.	.	CASSLGISRSDTQYF	TGTGCTAGCAGCTTAGGTATATCTAGATCAGATACGCAGTATTTT
TRBV6-5	TRBJ2-3	.	.	CASSYSAERSTDTQYF	TGTGCCAGCAGTTACTCGGCTGAACGTAGCACAGATACGCAGTATTTT
TRBV9	TRBJ2-7	.	.	CASSVTGSSYEQYF	TGTGCCAGCAGCGTCACAGGGAGCTCCTACGAGCAGTACTTC
TRBV5-4	TRBJ1-1	.	.	CASSTQWGTEAFF	TGTGCCAGCAGCACCCAGTGGGGCACTGAAGCTTTCTTT
TRBV19	TRBJ2-3	TRBD1	few	CASKDRGHSTDTQYF	TGTGCCAGCAAGGACAGGGGCCATAGCACAGATACGCAGTATTTT
TRBV5-1	TRBJ2-2	TRBD1	.	CASSPPGQGLVGELFF	TGCGCCAGCTCCCCCCCTGGACAGGGACTGGTTGGGGAGCTGTTTTTT
TRBV7-3	TRBJ2-1	.	.	CASSLDQSEQFF	TGTGCCAGCAGCTTAGATCAATCTGAGCAGTTCTTC
TRBV5-1	TRBJ2-3	.	.	CASSLTDPTTDTQYF	TGCGCCAGCAGCTTGACGGACCCCACCACAGATACGCAGTATTTT
TRBV9	TRBJ2-3	TRBD2	.	CASSALAGTSTDTQYF	TGTGCCAGCAGCGCACTAGCGGGAACTAGCACAGATACGCAGTATTTT
TRBV4-2	TRBJ2-2	TRBD2	.	CASSQATAGVRAGELFF	TGTGCCAGCAGCCAAGCGACAGCGGGAGTGCGGGCCGGGGAGCTGTTTTTT
TRBV3-1/TRBV3-2	TRBJ1-6	.	.	CASSGGGRNSPLHF	TGTGCCAGCAGCGGAGGTGGGCGAAATTCACCCCTCCACTTT
TRBV19	TRBJ1-5	TRBD1	.	CASNHPGQGINQPQHF	TGTGCCAGTAACCATCCGGGACAGGGGATCAATCAGCCCCAGCATTTT
TRBV20-1	TRBJ2-1	.	.	CSALSNEQFF	TGCAGTGCCTTGTCGAATGAGCAGTTCTTC
TRBV20-1	TRBJ2-7	TRBD1	.	CSASTGGTGGYEQYF	TGCAGTGCGAGTACAGGGGGGACAGGGGGATACGAGCAGTACTTC
TRBV30	TRBJ1-5	.	.	CAWSRLGPGPQHF	TGTGCCTGGAGTCGACTTGGCCCTGGACCCCAGCATTTT
TRBV11-3	TRBJ2-2	.	.	CASSLGVQGNTGELFF	TGTGCCAGCAGCTTAGGGGTACAGGGGAACACCGGGGAGCTGTTTTTT
TRBV6-1	TRBJ2-7	TRBD2	.	CASSEAGLASYEQYF	TGTGCCAGCAGTGAAGCGGGACTAGCCTCCTACGAGCAGTACTTC
TRBV2	TRBJ1-1	TRBD1	.	CASSPRVGQVNTEAFF	TGTGCCAGCAGTCCGAGAGTCGGACAGGTGAACACTGAAGCTTTCTTT
TRBV7-8	TRBJ1-1	TRBD1	once	CASSSDRGLMNTEAFF	TGTGCCAGCAGCTCGGACAGGGGATTAATGAACACTGAAGCTTTCTTT
TRBV29-1	TRBJ2-1	.	once	CSVGWNEQFF	TGCAGCGTTGGGTGGAATGAGCAGTTCTTC
TRBV18	TRBJ2-7	.	.	CASSPAASYEQYF	TGTGCCAGCTCACCAGCTGCCTCCTACGAGCAGTACTTC
TRBV6-5	TRBJ1-1	.	.	CASSYSTRMNTEAFF	TGTGCCAGCAGTTACTCGACGAGGATGAACACTGAAGCTTTCTTT
TRBV11-2	TRBJ2-7	TRBD1	.	CASRQGATYEQYF	TGTGCCAGCAGGCAGGGGGCCACCTACGAGCAGTACTTC
TRBV9	TRBJ2-1	.	.	CASSPRTAYNEQFF	TGTGCCAGCAGCCCTAGGACTGCCTACAATGAGCAGTTCTTC
TRBV5-4	TRBJ2-1	TRBD2	.	CASSVRTSGAFDEQFF	TGTGCCAGCAGCGTTAGGACTAGCGGGGCCTTCGATGAGCAGTTCTTC
TRBV14	TRBJ1-2	.	once	CASSQQQGGGYTF	TGTGCCAGCAGCCAACAACAGGGAGGCGGCTACACCTTC
TRBV5-1	TRBJ2-3	TRBD2	.	CASSLTGLAGVSSTDTQYF	TGCGCCAGCAGCTTGACGGGACTAGCGGGAGTATCTAGCACAGATACGCAGTATTTT
TRBV18	TRBJ2-7	TRBD1	.	CASSPYLPGQGAYEQYF	TGTGCCAGCTCACCCTATCTACCGGGACAGGGGGCCTACGAGCAGTACTTC
TRBV5-1	TRBJ2-6	.	.	CASSFDGYSGANVLTF	TGCGCCAGCAGCTTCGACGGATACTCTGGGGCCAACGTCCTGACTTTC
TRBV7-9	TRBJ1-1	.	.	CASYYGWNTEAFF	TGTGCCAGCTATTATGGTTGGAACACTGAAGCTTTCTTT
TRBV5-5	TRBJ1-2	.	few	CASSFPGRSYGYTF	TGTGCCAGCAGCTTTCCAGGAAGAAGCTATGGCTACACCTTC
TRBV13	TRBJ2-7	TRBD1	few	CASSSTGGWDEQYF	TGTGCCAGCAGCTCGACAGGGGGATGGGACGAGCAGTACTTC
TRBV15	TRBJ2-2	TRBD2	once	CATSRSGSLTGELFF	TGTGCCACCAGCAGAAGCGGGAGTTTAACCGGGGAGCTGTTTTTT
TRBV9	TRBJ1-4	TRBD1	.	CASSVGEGAGTNEKLFF	TGTGCCAGCAGCGTAGGGGAGGGGGCTGGGACTAATGAAAAACTGTTTTTT
TRBV3-1/TRBV3-2	TRBJ1-2	.	.	CASSDGRRYGYTF	TGTGCCAGCAGTGACGGACGTAGGTATGGCTACACCTTC
TRBV9	TRBJ2-7	.	.	CASSVGGGVIYEQYF	TGTGCCAGCAGCGTAGGTGGGGGCGTAATCTACGAGCAGTACTTC
TRBV5-1	TRBJ2-7	TRBD1	.	CASSARDRGTYEQYF	TGCGCCAGCAGCGCCCGGGACAGGGGAACCTACGAGCAGTACTTC